This T cell receptor (beta chain) was captured in a study of shared clonotypes between healthy human individuals. Whole-study context: The study drew on a couple of women and three men aged 18 to 49 as donors.

For this clone: The junction shows a germline mismatch at one end, possibly a read error.

The CDR3 length is 16 residues. Germline V gives CDR1 MGHRA, CDR2 YSYEKL. Generated by immunoSEQ multiplex PCR, the TCRdb table keeps only in-frame clones and is missing some. The sample has 2 million to 2.5 million clones, 93% seen once. This clonotype was sampled from a man aged 18 to 29 in good health. Some clones in this sample may be carry-over from other donors' samples. The genes are TRBV4-1 and TRBJ2-7, with 8 bases identical to TRBD2. The specimen sequenced was naive CD4+ T cells from PBMCs. Subset: CD45RA+ positively selected. The CDR3 DNA follows: TGCGCCAGCAGCCAGATGCCGCGACTAGCGTCCTTCGAGCAGTACTTC. It encodes CASSQMPRLASFEQYF.